This is a list of T cell receptor beta chains from one sample in a study of Graves' ophthalmopathy and Graves' hyperthyroidism. MiXCR, run by TCRdb on the multiplex PCR reads, gives a single entry per CDR3 protein. This repertoire shows roughly 300,000 distinct CDR3 sequences, under 20% found once; its top ten account for approximately 13%. Sequencing was performed on peripheral blood. The source is an adult man with Graves' ophthalmopathy. Each CDR3 is given with its conserved first and last residue. Each record gives: J gene, V gene, clone size, D gene, CDR3 protein, CDR3 DNA. D genes are given only for firm matches. Size is omitted from some rows. Given values are once, few, many or a class for expanded clones.

TRBJ2-7 TRBV29-1 many TRBD2 CSVPGLAPLGEQYF TGCAGCGTGCCGGGACTAGCGCCTCTCGGAGAGCAGTACTTC
TRBJ2-7 TRBV6-5 many TRBD1 CASSSPGQGGEQYF TGTGCCAGCAGCTCACCGGGACAGGGAGGGGAGCAGTACTTC
TRBJ2-5 TRBV4-1 many . CASSHGGDSQETQYF TGCGCCAGCAGCCATGGAGGGGACAGCCAAGAGACCCAGTACTTC
TRBJ2-5 TRBV10-3 many . CAISLRQRQETQYF TGTGCCATCAGCCTTAGACAGAGACAAGAGACCCAGTACTTC
TRBJ2-5 TRBV7-2 . . CASSLGGGLETQYF TGTGCCAGCAGCTTAGGTGGTGGGTTGGAGACCCAGTACTTC
TRBJ2-5 TRBV5-1 few . CASSFGQRQETLYF TGCGCCAGCAGCTTCGGGCAGAGACAAGAGACCCTGTACTTC
TRBJ2-7 TRBV6-5 many . CASSSSQGVSSYEQYF TGTGCCAGCAGTTCCTCACAGGGAGTGAGCTCCTACGAGCAGTACTTC
TRBJ2-5 TRBV7-2 many . CASSLAMGQTQYF TGTGCCAGCAGCTTAGCCATGGGCCAGACCCAGTACTTC
TRBJ1-2 TRBV20-1 many TRBD1 CSARRTGYGYTF TGCAGTGCTAGGCGGACAGGGTACGGCTACACCTTC
TRBJ1-2 TRBV7-2 many . CASSLRTDHGYTF TGTGCCAGCAGCCTCCGGACAGACCATGGCTACACCTTC
TRBJ1-2 TRBV19 many TRBD1 CATRGQGNYGYTF TGTGCCACACGGGGACAGGGAAACTATGGCTACACCTTC
TRBJ1-5 TRBV12-3/TRBV12-4 few . CASSKGPLLSGNQPQHF TGTGCCAGCAGTAAAGGGCCCCTCTTGTCGGGCAATCAGCCCCAGCATTTT
TRBJ2-7 TRBV9 many . CASSGRVGGEQYF TGTGCCAGCAGCGGTAGGGTGGGAGGAGAGCAGTACTTC
TRBJ1-6 TRBV6-5 many . CASSYSTGQSPLHF TGTGCCAGCAGTTACTCGACGGGACAATCACCCCTCCACTTT
TRBJ1-2 TRBV12-3/TRBV12-4 many TRBD1 CASREGGAEGYTF TGTGCCAGCAGGGAAGGGGGCGCGGAGGGCTACACCTTC
TRBJ2-7 TRBV6-5 . TRBD1 CASRYRDRVFEQYF TGTGCCAGCAGGTACCGGGACAGGGTTTTCGAGCAGTACTTC
TRBJ2-5 TRBV12-3/TRBV12-4 . . CANTLGGGETQYF TGTGCCAACACCTTGGGAGGAGGAGAGACCCAGTACTTC
TRBJ1-1 TRBV27 many . CASGTTGGDTEAFF TGTGCCAGTGGGACAACCGGAGGGGACACTGAAGCTTTCTTT